Listed below are T cell receptor beta chains from one sample, sequenced in a study of human T cells and chemical hapten exposure. TCRdb redid the calling of the RACE reads with MiXCR, one entry per CDR3 protein. The sample holds approximately 370,000 distinct CDR3 sequences, roughly 6% seen once. The sequencing here drew on whole blood, taken in connection with sensitization to the hapten diphenylcyclopropenone (DPC). Receptors originate from a woman under 30 with alopecia areata. Some clones in this sample may be carry-over from other donors' samples. CDR3s include the opening cysteine and the closing phenylalanine or tryptophan. D genes are given only for firm matches. Clone size is given for some rows only: seen once, a few or many times, or a class if the clone is expanded.

v_call: TRBV5-5; j_call: TRBJ1-2; d_call: TRBD1; clone_size: few; cdr3_aa: CASSPRNPGQSYGYTF; cdr3_nt: TGTGCCAGCAGCCCCCGGAATCCGGGACAGAGCTATGGCTACACCTTC
v_call: TRBV4-3; j_call: TRBJ2-3; d_call: -; clone_size: -; cdr3_aa: CASSQGTTSDTDTQYF; cdr3_nt: TGCGCCAGCAGCCAAGGGACGACCAGCGACACAGATACGCAGTATTTT
v_call: TRBV19; j_call: TRBJ1-5; d_call: -; clone_size: -; cdr3_aa: CATKGRQINQPQHF; cdr3_nt: TGTGCCACAAAGGGGAGACAGATCAATCAGCCCCAGCATTTT
v_call: TRBV7-2; j_call: TRBJ2-7; d_call: -; clone_size: many; cdr3_aa: CASSLGVRSGYEQYF; cdr3_nt: TGTGCCAGCAGCTTAGGCGTCAGAAGTGGCTACGAGCAGTACTTC
v_call: TRBV7-9; j_call: TRBJ1-1; d_call: -; clone_size: many; cdr3_aa: CASALFQGLNTEAFF; cdr3_nt: TGTGCCAGCGCGCTTTTCCAGGGCCTAAACACTGAAGCTTTCTTT
v_call: TRBV5-1; j_call: TRBJ2-5; d_call: TRBD2; clone_size: many; cdr3_aa: CASSLVSSGAETQYF; cdr3_nt: TGCGCCAGCAGCTTGGTGTCTAGCGGGGCGGAGACCCAGTACTTC
v_call: TRBV7-7; j_call: TRBJ2-6; d_call: -; clone_size: many; cdr3_aa: CASSFSSRHHSGANVLTF; cdr3_nt: TGTGCTAGCAGCTTTTCGAGCAGGCATCACTCTGGGGCCAACGTCCTGACTTTC
v_call: TRBV7-2; j_call: TRBJ2-3; d_call: TRBD2; clone_size: many; cdr3_aa: CASSPGRGAGTDTQYF; cdr3_nt: TGTGCCAGCAGCCCGGGGCGGGGGGCCGGCACAGATACGCAGTATTTT
v_call: TRBV6-2/TRBV6-3; j_call: TRBJ2-5; d_call: -; clone_size: many; cdr3_aa: CASIGDGETQYF; cdr3_nt: TGTGCCAGCATCGGGGATGGAGAGACCCAGTACTTC
v_call: TRBV27; j_call: TRBJ1-1; d_call: TRBD1; clone_size: -; cdr3_aa: CASRLQGGNTEAFF; cdr3_nt: TGTGCCAGCAGATTACAGGGGGGGAACACTGAAGCTTTCTTT
v_call: TRBV7-2; j_call: TRBJ2-7; d_call: -; clone_size: many; cdr3_aa: CASTLLGSGYEQYF; cdr3_nt: TGTGCCAGCACCTTATTGGGCTCTGGGTACGAGCAGTACTTC
v_call: TRBV6-5; j_call: TRBJ1-6; d_call: -; clone_size: few; cdr3_aa: CASGIFSYNSPLHF; cdr3_nt: TGTGCCAGCGGAATATTCTCCTATAATTCACCCCTCCACTTT
v_call: TRBV20-1; j_call: TRBJ2-7; d_call: -; clone_size: few; cdr3_aa: CSVRPEGYEQYF; cdr3_nt: TGCAGTGTTCGGCCGGAGGGGTACGAGCAGTACTTC
v_call: TRBV29-1; j_call: TRBJ1-1; d_call: -; clone_size: few; cdr3_aa: CSVEHMNTEAFF; cdr3_nt: TGCAGCGTAGAACACATGAACACTGAAGCTTTCTTT
v_call: TRBV4-2; j_call: TRBJ2-2; d_call: TRBD1; clone_size: few; cdr3_aa: CASSQTGSVTGELFF; cdr3_nt: TGTGCCAGCAGCCAGACAGGGTCTGTCACCGGGGAGCTGTTTTTT
v_call: TRBV6-6; j_call: TRBJ2-2; d_call: -; clone_size: -; cdr3_aa: CASRDMGGSNTGELFF; cdr3_nt: TGTGCCAGCCGGGATATGGGGGGTTCGAACACCGGGGAGCTGTTTTTT
v_call: TRBV12-3/TRBV12-4; j_call: TRBJ2-5; d_call: TRBD2; clone_size: -; cdr3_aa: CASSSGTSGQETQYF; cdr3_nt: TGTGCCAGCAGTTCCGGGACTAGCGGCCAAGAGACCCAGTACTTC
v_call: TRBV20-1; j_call: TRBJ2-3; d_call: TRBD2; clone_size: many; cdr3_aa: CSAPTSGEATQYF; cdr3_nt: TGCAGTGCTCCCACTAGCGGGGAGGCCACGCAGTATTTT
v_call: TRBV10-3; j_call: TRBJ1-2; d_call: -; clone_size: many; cdr3_aa: CAAVGVLAGGYTF; cdr3_nt: TGTGCCGCCGTAGGGGTATTAGCAGGTGGCTACACCTTC
v_call: TRBV5-8; j_call: TRBJ1-4; d_call: -; clone_size: many; cdr3_aa: CASSLGTYDAKLFF; cdr3_nt: TGTGCCAGCAGCTTGGGGACATACGACGCAAAACTGTTTTTT
v_call: TRBV5-6; j_call: TRBJ2-1; d_call: -; clone_size: -; cdr3_aa: CASTPVASNEQFF; cdr3_nt: TGTGCCAGCACCCCAGTCGCGAGCAATGAGCAGTTCTTC
v_call: TRBV2; j_call: TRBJ1-5; d_call: TRBD1; clone_size: few; cdr3_aa: CASSEQGRNQPQHF; cdr3_nt: TGTGCCAGCAGCGAACAGGGGAGAAATCAGCCCCAGCATTTT
v_call: TRBV12-2; j_call: TRBJ2-5; d_call: -; clone_size: few; cdr3_aa: CASRRGRQQIYYQETQYF; cdr3_nt: TGTGCAAGTCGTCGCGGACGACAGCAGATCTACTACCAAGAGACCCAGTACTTC
v_call: TRBV27; j_call: TRBJ1-1; d_call: -; clone_size: few; cdr3_aa: CASSLLRNGLNTEAFF; cdr3_nt: TGTGCCAGCAGTTTATTGAGGAATGGACTGAACACTGAAGCTTTCTTT
v_call: TRBV20-1; j_call: TRBJ1-1; d_call: -; clone_size: few; cdr3_aa: CSAQEGITEAFF; cdr3_nt: TGCAGTGCTCAAGAGGGAATCACTGAAGCTTTCTTT
v_call: TRBV4-3; j_call: TRBJ1-1; d_call: TRBD1; clone_size: many; cdr3_aa: CASSLHGYWDRDIGTEAFF; cdr3_nt: TGCGCCAGCAGCCTACATGGATATTGGGACAGGGACATAGGGACTGAAGCTTTCTTT
v_call: TRBV20-1; j_call: TRBJ1-5; d_call: -; clone_size: few; cdr3_aa: CSARDTRVSPQHF; cdr3_nt: TGCAGTGCTAGAGATACACGGGTATCGCCCCAGCATTTT
v_call: TRBV12-3/TRBV12-4; j_call: TRBJ2-2; d_call: -; clone_size: few; cdr3_aa: CASSSNRGPGELFF; cdr3_nt: TGTGCCAGCAGTTCAAATAGAGGGCCCGGGGAGCTGTTTTTT
v_call: TRBV7-8; j_call: TRBJ2-7; d_call: TRBD1; clone_size: -; cdr3_aa: CASQNRGRLDEQYF; cdr3_nt: TGTGCCAGCCAAAACAGGGGGCGCTTAGACGAGCAGTACTTC